One and the same sample provided the 12 T cell receptor beta chains below, sequenced in a study of cytomegalovirus exposure and HLA in healthy donors. The PCR used 60 Vbeta and 13 Jbeta primers. This table comes from immunoSEQ multiplex PCR, and its TCRdb copy is limited to in-frame clones, with some not included. The sample yields hundreds of thousands of clones, approximately 82% seen once. The sequenced sample consisted of PBMCs. The receptors stem from a male donor in good health and CMV-seronegative.

The genes are TRBV18 and TRBJ2-5, with a tentative D call TRBD2 (6 bases). The V and J ends lost 1 base and 1 base respectively, with 16 bases between them. This CDR3 is built from 17 residues. CDR1 and CDR2 (germline): KGHSH, LQKENI. The CDR3 DNA reads TGTGCCAGCTCACCACTCTTAGGGACTCTAGTCCAAGAGACCCAGTACTTC. It codes for CASSPLLGTLVQETQYF.

The table lists this clone with a count of one. The V and J genes are TRBV28 and TRBJ2-5; 9 nucleotides align to TRBD2. The V and J ends lost 3 bases and 2 bases, in that order; junction bases with no gene match: 7. From germline, CDR1 is MDHEN and CDR2 SYDVKM. CDR3 size: 16 residues. CDR3 DNA sequence: TGTGCCAGCAGTTTGATCGGCGGGAGGGGGCAAGAGACCCAGTACTTC. This gives the protein CASSLIGGRGQETQYF.

The V gene is TRBV6-7, the J gene TRBJ1-3; the D is unclear. TRBV6-7 is an ORF for which the function is uncertain. Trimming cost V 8 bases and J 0 bases, with 14 bases left between them. The CDR3 length is 15 residues. The CDR3 DNA is TGTGCCAGCCGGACTAGCGGAATCTCTGGAAACACCATATATTTT. Translating it yields CASRTSGISGNTIYF.

V and J are TRBV5-1 and TRBJ2-3; D is undetermined. The ends were cut back, 0 bases at V and 3 bases at J, with 8 bases in the middle. The CDR3 spans 14 residues. Germline CDR1 reads SGHRS; CDR2 reads YFSETQ. CDR3 sequence: CASSLGTTTDTQYF. DNA for the CDR3: TGCGCCAGCAGCTTGGGCACTACTACAGATACGCAGTATTTT. Using reference TRBV5-1 and TRBJ2-3 for the parts outside the CDR3, the full variable domain is KAGVTQTPRYLIKTRGQQVTLSCSPISGHRSVSWYQQTPGQGLQFLFEYFSETQRNKGNFPGRFSGRQFSNSRSEMNVSTLELGDSALYLCASSLGTTTDTQYFGPGTRLTVL.

The chain is built from TRBV7-8 and TRBJ2-5, with 8 bases fitting TRBD1. The CDR3 runs 15 residues. Germline V gene sequence: CDR1 SGHVS, CDR2 FQNEAQ. V gave up 5 bases and J gave up 5 bases; unmatched junction bases: 10. In DNA, the CDR3 is TGTGCCAGCAGCGACTTCAGGGGGCGTGGGGAGACCCAGTACTTC. Protein sequence: CASSDFRGRGETQYF.

The genes are TRBV18 and TRBJ1-2; TRBD1 agrees at 11 bases. CDR1 is KGHSH, CDR2 LQKENI, per germline. Losses at the gene ends were 3 bases for V and 0 bases for J; bases not matched to a gene: 6. The CDR3 spans 17 residues. CDR3 region: CASSPRDRGSANYGYTF. Written as DNA, the CDR3 is TGTGCCAGCTCACCCCGGGACAGGGGGTCTGCTAACTATGGCTACACCTTC.

This clone was detected a few times. The chain couples TRBV9 to TRBJ2-5, with D tentatively TRBD1 (6 bases). The CDR3 sequence is 16 residues long. Germline CDR1 reads SGDLS; CDR2 reads YYNGEE. V lost 2 bases and J 3 bases, leaving 17 bases between the germline ends. The CDR3 DNA sequence: TGTGCCAGCAGCGTTTCCCTCCAGGGGAGAGAAGAGACCCAGTACTTC. Its protein is CASSVSLQGREETQYF.

This rearrangement joins TRBV6-4 to TRBJ2-3; the match to TRBD2 covers 10 bases. CDR3 length: 15 amino acids. Germline CDR1 reads MRHNA; CDR2 reads SNTAGT. V lost 2 bases and J lost 2; bases outside the gene matches: 1. The CDR3 protein is CASSDSGRATDTQYF. The CDR3 bases are TGTGCCAGCAGTGACAGCGGGAGGGCCACAGATACGCAGTATTTT.

The rearrangement links TRBV5-4 to TRBJ2-7; TRBD2 agrees at 11 bases. The CDR3 has 14 amino acids. The junction had 2 bases not matched to a gene; V was cut back by 4 bases and J by 2 bases. CDR1 is SGHNT and CDR2 is YYREEE in the germline V gene (reference sequence). The CDR3 DNA follows: TGTGCCAGCAGCAATAGCGGGGGGGCCTACGAGCAGTACTTC. Translation: CASSNSGGAYEQYF.

This clone was seen only a few times. The gene calls are TRBV27 and TRBJ2-7; 7 bases are shared with TRBD2. This CDR3 comprises 15 residues. Per germline, CDR1 MNHEY and CDR2 SMNVEV (reference sequence). The V gene end was trimmed by 5 bases and the J gene end by 3 bases; junction bases not matched to a gene: 10. The CDR3: CASSLQSGVGYEQYF. The CDR3 bases are TGTGCCAGCAGTCTTCAAAGCGGGGTCGGCTACGAGCAGTACTTC.

The chain uses TRBV6-6 and TRBJ2-5; no reliable D call. V gave up 5 bases and J gave up 5 bases, with 9 bases separating them. Germline CDR1 reads MNHNY; CDR2 reads SVGAGI (reference sequence). CDR3 length: 12 residues. CDR3 DNA sequence: TGTGCCAGCAGTCCACATAGCGAGACCCAGTACTTC. This encodes CASSPHSETQYF.

This chain uses TRBV7-9 with TRBJ2-5; 12 nucleotides align to TRBD2. The J call could be wrong; TRBJ2-7 is a better fit for the DNA end. The CDR3 has 15 residues. In germline, CDR1 is SEHNR, CDR2 FQNEAQ (reference sequence). CDR3 region: CASSAKTSGRHEQYF. As DNA, the CDR3 is TGTGCCAGCAGCGCCAAGACTAGCGGGAGACACGAGCAGTACTTC.